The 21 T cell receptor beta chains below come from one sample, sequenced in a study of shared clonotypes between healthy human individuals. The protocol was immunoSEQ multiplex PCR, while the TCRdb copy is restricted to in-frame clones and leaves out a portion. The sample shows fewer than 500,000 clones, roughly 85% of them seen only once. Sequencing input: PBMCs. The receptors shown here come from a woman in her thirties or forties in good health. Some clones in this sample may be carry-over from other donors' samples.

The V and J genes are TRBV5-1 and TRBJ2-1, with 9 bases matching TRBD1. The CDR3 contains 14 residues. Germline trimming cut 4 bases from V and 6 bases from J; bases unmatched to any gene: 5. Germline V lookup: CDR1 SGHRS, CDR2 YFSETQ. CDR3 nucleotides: TGCGCCAGCAGCGTCCGGGACAGGGTCAATGAGCAGTTCTTC. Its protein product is CASSVRDRVNEQFF.

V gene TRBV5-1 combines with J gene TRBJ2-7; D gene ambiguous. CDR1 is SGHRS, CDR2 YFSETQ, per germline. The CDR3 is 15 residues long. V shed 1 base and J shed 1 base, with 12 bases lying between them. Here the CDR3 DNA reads TGCGCCAGCAGCTTGTTATCGGGTACTTCCTACGAGCAGTACTTC. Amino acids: CASSLLSGTSYEQYF.

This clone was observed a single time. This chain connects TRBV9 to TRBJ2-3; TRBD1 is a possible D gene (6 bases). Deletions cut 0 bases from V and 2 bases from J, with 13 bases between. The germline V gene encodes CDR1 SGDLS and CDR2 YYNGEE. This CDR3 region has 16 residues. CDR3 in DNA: TGTGCCAGCAGCGTAGAGGGGGACATCACCACAGATACGCAGTATTTT. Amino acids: CASSVEGDITTDTQYF. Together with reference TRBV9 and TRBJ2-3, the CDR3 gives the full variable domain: DSGVTQTPKHLITATGQRVTLRCSPRSGDLSVYWYQQSLDQGLQFLIQYYNGEERAKGNILERFSAQQFPDLHSELNLSSLELGDSALYFCASSVEGDITTDTQYFGPGTRLTVL.

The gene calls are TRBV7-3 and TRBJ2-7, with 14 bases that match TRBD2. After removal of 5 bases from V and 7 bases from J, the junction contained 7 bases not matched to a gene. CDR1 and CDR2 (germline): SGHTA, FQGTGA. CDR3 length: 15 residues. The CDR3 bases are TGTGCCAGCAGCAGGGGACTAGCGGGAGCCGAGGAGCAGTACTTC. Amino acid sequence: CASSRGLAGAEEQYF.

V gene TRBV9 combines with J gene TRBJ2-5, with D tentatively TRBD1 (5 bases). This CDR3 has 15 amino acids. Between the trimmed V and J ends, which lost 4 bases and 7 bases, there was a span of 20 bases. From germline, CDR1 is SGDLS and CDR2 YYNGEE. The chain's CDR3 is CASSPTTDPSRTQYF. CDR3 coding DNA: TGTGCCAGCAGCCCCACGACAGACCCCTCACGGACCCAGTACTTC.

CDR3 region: CASSLGRWLAGVLQAVYNEQFF. The CDR3 DNA is TGTGCCAGCAGTTTAGGTCGGTGGCTAGCGGGAGTCCTCCAGGCCGTTTACAATGAGCAGTTCTTC. The chain carries TRBV28 and TRBJ2-1; TRBD2 aligns across 10 bases. Germline V CDR1 and CDR2: MDHEN, SYDVKM. With 2 bases clipped from V and 4 bases from J, the junction kept 23 bases outside the gene matches. This CDR3 is built from 22 residues.

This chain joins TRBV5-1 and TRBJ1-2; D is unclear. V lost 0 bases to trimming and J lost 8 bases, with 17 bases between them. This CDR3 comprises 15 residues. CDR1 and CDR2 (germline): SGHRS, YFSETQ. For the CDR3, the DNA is TGCGCCAGCAGCTTGGCCGAGACGGGATTGAAGGGCTACACCTTC. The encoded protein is CASSLAETGLKGYTF.

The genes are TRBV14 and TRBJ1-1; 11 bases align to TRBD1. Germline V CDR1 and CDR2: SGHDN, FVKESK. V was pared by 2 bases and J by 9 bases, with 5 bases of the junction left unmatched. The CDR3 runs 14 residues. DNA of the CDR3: TGTGCCAGCAGCCAACAAGGGACAGGGGGACAAGCTTTCTTT. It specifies CASSQQGTGGQAFF.

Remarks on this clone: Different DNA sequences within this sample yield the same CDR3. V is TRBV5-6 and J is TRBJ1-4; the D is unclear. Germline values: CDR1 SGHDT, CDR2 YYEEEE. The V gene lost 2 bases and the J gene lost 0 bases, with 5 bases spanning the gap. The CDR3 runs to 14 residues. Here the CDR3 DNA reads TGTGCCAGCAGCTTCGGAGCAACTAATGAAAAACTGTTTTTT. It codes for CASSFGATNEKLFF.

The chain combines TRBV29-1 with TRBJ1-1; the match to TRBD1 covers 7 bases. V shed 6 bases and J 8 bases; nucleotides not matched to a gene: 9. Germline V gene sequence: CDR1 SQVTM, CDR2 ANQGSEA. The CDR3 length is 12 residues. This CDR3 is CSVARQGTEAFF. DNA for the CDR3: TGCAGCGTCGCCCGACAGGGCACCGAAGCTTTCTTT.

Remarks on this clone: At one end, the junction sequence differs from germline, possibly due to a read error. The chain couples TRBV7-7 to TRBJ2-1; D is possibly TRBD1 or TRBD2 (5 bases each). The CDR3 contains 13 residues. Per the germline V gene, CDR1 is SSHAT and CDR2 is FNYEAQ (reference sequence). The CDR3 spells CASSQQRGNEQFF. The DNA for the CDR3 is TGTGCTAGCAGCCAACAGAGGGGTAATGAGCAGTTCTTC.

The CDR3, as DNA: TGTGCCAGCAGCTTAGCGGTAGGGAGTGCAACTAATGAAAAACTGTTTTTT. Amino acid sequence: CASSLAVGSATNEKLFF. The V call is TRBV7-9, the J call TRBJ1-4; D not resolved. Trimming cost V 0 bases and J 0 bases, with 11 bases left between them. Germline assignment: CDR1 SEHNR and CDR2 FQNEAQ (reference sequence). The CDR3 runs to 17 residues.

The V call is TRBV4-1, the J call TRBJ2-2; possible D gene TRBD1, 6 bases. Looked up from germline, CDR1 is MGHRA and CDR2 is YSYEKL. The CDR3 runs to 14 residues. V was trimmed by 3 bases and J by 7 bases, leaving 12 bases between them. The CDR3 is CASSHQDRDGELFF. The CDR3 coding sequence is TGCGCCAGCAGCCACCAGGACAGAGACGGGGAGCTGTTTTTT.

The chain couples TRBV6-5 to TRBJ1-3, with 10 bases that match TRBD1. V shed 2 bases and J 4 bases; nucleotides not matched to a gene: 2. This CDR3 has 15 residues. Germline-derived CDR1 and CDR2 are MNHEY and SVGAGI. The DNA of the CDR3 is TGTGCCAGCAGTTACAGGACAGGGGGAGGAAACACCATATATTTT. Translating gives CASSYRTGGGNTIYF.

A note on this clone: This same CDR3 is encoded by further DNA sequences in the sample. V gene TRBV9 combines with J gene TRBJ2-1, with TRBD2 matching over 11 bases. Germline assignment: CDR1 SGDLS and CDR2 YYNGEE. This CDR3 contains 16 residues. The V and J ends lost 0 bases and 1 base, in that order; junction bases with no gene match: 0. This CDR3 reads CASSVGLAGSYNEQFF. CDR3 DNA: TGTGCCAGCAGCGTAGGACTAGCGGGATCCTACAATGAGCAGTTCTTC.

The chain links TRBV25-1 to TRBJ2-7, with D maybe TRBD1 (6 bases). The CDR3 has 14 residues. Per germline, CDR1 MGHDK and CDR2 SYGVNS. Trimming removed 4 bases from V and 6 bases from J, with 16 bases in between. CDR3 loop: CASSVGHRVSEQYF. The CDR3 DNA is TGTGCCAGCAGTGTAGGCCACAGGGTCAGCGAGCAGTACTTC.

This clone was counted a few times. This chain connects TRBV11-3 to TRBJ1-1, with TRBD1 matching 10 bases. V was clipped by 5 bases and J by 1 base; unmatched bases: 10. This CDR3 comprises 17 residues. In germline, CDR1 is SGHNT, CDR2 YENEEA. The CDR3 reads CASSPGTGAPANTEAFF. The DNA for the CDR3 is TGTGCCAGCAGCCCCGGGACAGGGGCACCGGCGAACACTGAAGCTTTCTTT.

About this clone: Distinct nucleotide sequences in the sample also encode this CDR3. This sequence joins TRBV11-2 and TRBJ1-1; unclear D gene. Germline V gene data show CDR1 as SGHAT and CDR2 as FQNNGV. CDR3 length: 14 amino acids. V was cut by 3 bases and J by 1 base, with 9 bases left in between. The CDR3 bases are TGTGCCAGCAGCTTGGGTGGTTGGAACACTGAAGCTTTCTTT. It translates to CASSLGGWNTEAFF.

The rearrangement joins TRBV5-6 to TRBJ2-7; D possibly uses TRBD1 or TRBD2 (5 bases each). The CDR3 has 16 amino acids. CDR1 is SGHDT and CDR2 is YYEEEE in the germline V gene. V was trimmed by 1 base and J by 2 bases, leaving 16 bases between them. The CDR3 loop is CASSLNRGRITYEQYF. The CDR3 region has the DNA TGTGCCAGCAGCTTGAATCGGGGCAGGATTACCTACGAGCAGTACTTC.

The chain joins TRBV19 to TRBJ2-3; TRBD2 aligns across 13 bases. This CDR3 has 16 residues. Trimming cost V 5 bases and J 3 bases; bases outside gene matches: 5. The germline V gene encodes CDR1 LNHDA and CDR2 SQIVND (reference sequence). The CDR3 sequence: CASSFRTSGSTDTQYF. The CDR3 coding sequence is TGTGCCAGTAGTTTCCGGACTAGCGGGAGTACAGATACGCAGTATTTT.

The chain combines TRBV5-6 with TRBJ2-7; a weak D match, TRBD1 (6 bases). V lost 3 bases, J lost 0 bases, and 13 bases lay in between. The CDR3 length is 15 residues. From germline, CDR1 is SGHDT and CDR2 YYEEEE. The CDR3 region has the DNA TGTGCCAGCAGCTATTTTGGACAGTCCTCCTACGAGCAGTACTTC. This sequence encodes CASSYFGQSSYEQYF.